This T cell receptor beta chain was captured in a study of metastatic and nonmetastatic thyroid tumors. Turning to the study itself: Samples came from malignant and benign thyroid patients, and repertoires were compared across blood and tumor or nodule tissue.

This CDR3 spans 14 amino acids. V shed 0 bases and J shed 2 bases, with 9 bases lying between them. CDR1 is SGHRS, CDR2 YFSETQ, per germline. Per the authors' pipeline: Between-group CDR3 differences, defined by clinicopathological status, yielded a distant-metastasis classifier for papillary thyroid cancer. TCRdb re-called clones from the PCR reads using MiXCR. TCRdb assigned the V and J calls; the authors' analysis was not used. The repertoire holds 20,000 to 25,000 clones, with approximately 15% as singletons. General study points: In blood and tumor, TCR beta diversity was reportedly significantly higher in malignant thyroid tumors than in benign nodules.

Ahead of thyroid surgery, no patient had received treatment of any kind. A single count supports this clone. As yet, its antigen is unknown. This clonotype originated in a female donor with papillary thyroid cancer or a benign thyroid nodule (not recorded which). Some clones in this sample may be carry-over from other donors' samples. The specimen was tumor tissue. The chain carries TRBV5-1 and TRBJ2-7; D possibly corresponds to TRBD2 (6 bases). CDR3 nucleotide sequence: TGCGCCAGCAGCTTGGCGGGACTGCCCTACGAGCAGTACTTC. Protein product: CASSLAGLPYEQYF.